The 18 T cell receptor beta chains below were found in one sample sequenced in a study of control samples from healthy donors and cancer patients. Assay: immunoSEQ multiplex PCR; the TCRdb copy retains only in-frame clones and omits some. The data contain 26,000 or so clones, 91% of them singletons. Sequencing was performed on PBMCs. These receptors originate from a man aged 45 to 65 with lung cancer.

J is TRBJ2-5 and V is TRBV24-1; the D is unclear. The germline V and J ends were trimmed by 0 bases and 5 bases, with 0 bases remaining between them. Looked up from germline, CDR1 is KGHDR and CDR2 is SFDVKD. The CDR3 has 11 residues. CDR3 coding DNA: TGTGCCACCAGTGATTTGGAGACCCAGTACTTC. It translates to CATSDLETQYF.

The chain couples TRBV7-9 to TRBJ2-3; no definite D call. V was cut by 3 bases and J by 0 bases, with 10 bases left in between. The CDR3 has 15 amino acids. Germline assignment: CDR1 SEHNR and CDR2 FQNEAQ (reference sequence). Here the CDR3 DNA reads TGTGCCAGCAGCTTGAGTACGGAGAGCACAGATACGCAGTATTTT. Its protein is CASSLSTESTDTQYF.

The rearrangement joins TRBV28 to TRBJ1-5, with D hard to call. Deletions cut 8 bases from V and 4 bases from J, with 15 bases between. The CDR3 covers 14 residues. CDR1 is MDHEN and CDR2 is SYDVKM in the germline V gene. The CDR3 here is CASGGGLGNQPQHF. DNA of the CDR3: TGTGCCAGCGGCGGAGGGTTAGGAAATCAGCCCCAGCATTTT.

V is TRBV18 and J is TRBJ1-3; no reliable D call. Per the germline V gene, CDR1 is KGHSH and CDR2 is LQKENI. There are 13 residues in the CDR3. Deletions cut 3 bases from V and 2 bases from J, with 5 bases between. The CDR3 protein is CASSPITGNTIYF. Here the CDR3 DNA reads TGTGCCAGCTCACCTATAACTGGAAACACCATATATTTT. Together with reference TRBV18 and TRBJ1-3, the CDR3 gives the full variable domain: NAGVMQNPRHLVRRRGQEARLRCSPMKGHSHVYWYRQLPEEGLKFMVYLQKENIIDESGMPKERFSAEFPKEGPSILRIQQVVRGDSAAYFCASSPITGNTIYFGEGSWLTVV.

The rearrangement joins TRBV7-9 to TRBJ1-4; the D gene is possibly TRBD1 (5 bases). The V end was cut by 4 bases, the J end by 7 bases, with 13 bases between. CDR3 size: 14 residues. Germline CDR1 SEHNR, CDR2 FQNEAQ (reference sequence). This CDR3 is CASSSQGVGEKLFF. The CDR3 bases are TGTGCCAGCAGCTCGCAGGGAGTCGGTGAAAAACTGTTTTTT.

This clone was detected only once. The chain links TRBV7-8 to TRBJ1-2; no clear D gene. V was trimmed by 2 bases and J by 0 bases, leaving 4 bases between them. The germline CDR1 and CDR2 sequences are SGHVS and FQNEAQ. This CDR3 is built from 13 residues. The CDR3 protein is CASSLLSNYGYTF. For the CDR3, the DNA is TGTGCCAGCAGCTTATTATCTAACTATGGCTACACCTTC.

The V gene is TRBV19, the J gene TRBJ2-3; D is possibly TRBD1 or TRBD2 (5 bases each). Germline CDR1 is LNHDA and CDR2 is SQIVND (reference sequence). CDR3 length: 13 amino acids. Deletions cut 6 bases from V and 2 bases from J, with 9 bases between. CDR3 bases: TGTGCCAGTAGCCGGGGCCTCACAGATACGCAGTATTTT. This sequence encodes CASSRGLTDTQYF.

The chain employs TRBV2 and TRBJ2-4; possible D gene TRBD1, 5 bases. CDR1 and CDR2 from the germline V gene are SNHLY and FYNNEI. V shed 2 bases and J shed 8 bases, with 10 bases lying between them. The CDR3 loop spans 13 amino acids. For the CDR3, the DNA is TGTGCCAGCAGTGAACAGGGAAGAGACATTCAGTACTTC. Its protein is CASSEQGRDIQYF.

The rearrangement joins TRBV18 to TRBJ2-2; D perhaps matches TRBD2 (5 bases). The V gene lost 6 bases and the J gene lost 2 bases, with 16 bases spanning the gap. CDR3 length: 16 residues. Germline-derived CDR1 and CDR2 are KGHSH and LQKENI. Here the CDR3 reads CASSQQHGGNTGELFF. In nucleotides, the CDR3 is TGTGCCAGCTCCCAGCAACATGGAGGTAACACCGGGGAGCTGTTTTTT. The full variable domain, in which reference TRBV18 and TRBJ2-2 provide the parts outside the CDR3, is NAGVMQNPRHLVRRRGQEARLRCSPMKGHSHVYWYRQLPEEGLKFMVYLQKENIIDESGMPKERFSAEFPKEGPSILRIQQVVRGDSAAYFCASSQQHGGNTGELFFGEGSRLTVL.

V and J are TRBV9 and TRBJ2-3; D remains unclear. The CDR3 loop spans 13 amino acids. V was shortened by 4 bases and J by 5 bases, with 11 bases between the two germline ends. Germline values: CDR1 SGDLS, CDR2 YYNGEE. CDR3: CASSPRPVDTQYF. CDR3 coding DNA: TGTGCCAGCAGCCCTCGACCCGTAGATACGCAGTATTTT.

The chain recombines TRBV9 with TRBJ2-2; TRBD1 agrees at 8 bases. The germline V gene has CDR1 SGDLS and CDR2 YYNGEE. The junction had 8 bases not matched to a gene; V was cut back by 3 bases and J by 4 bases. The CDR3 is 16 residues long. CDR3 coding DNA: TGTGCCAGCAGCGCCCGGACAGGGCGGGGCACCGGGGAGCTGTTTTTT. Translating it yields CASSARTGRGTGELFF.

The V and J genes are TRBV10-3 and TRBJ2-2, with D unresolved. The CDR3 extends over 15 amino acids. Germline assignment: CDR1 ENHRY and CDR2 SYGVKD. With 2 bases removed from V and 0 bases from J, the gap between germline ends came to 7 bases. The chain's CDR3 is CAISEAGANTGELFF. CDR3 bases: TGTGCCATCAGTGAGGCAGGCGCGAACACCGGGGAGCTGTTTTTT.

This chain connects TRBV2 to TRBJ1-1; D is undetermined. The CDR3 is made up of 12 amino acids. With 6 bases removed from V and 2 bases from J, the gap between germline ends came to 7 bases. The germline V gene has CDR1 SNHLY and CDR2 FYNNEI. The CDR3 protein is CASRTFNTEAFF. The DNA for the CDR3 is TGTGCCAGCAGGACCTTCAACACTGAAGCTTTCTTT.

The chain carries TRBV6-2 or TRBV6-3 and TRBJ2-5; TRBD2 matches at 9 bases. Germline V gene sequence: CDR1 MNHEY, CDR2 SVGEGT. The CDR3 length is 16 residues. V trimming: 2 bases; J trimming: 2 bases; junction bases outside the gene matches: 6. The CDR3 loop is CASSYLGTSHQETQYF. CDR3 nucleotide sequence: TGTGCCAGCAGTTACCTTGGGACTAGCCATCAAGAGACCCAGTACTTC.

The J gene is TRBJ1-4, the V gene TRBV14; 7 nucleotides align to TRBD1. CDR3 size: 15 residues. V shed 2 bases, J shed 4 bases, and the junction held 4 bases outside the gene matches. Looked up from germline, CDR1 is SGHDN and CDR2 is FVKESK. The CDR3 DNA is TGTGCCAGCAGCCAATACCGGGACAGTAATGAAAAACTGTTTTTT. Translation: CASSQYRDSNEKLFF.

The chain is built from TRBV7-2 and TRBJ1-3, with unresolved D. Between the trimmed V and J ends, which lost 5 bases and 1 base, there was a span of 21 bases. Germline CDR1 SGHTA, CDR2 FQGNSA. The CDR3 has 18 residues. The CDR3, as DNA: TGTGCCAGCAGCCCCAAGAGAACCGGGATTACTTCTGGAAACACCATATATTTT. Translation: CASSPKRTGITSGNTIYF.

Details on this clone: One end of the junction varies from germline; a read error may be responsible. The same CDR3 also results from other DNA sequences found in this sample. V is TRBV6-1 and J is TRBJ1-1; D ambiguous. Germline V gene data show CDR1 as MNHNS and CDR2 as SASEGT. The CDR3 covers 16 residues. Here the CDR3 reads CASSDILTRTNTEAFF. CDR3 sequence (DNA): TGCGCCAGCAGTGACATCCTGACACGGACGAACACTGAAGCTTTCTTT.

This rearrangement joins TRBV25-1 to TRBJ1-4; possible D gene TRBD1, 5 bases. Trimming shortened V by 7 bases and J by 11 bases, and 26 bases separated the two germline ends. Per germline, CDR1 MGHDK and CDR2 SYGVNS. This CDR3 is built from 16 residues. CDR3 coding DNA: TGTGCCAGCACCTCCCACGGTGGCAGGGCGGGGTGGAAACTGTTTTTT. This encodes CASTSHGGRAGWKLFF.